This entry concerns a single T cell receptor beta chain. This record belongs to a study of blood T cell repertoires in COVID-19. At the level of the study: Spain, Italy and the United States supplied samples that represented acute and convalescent COVID-19. From T cells, B-cell-depleted T cells, or PBMCs came the material, which was cDNA or gDNA.

The authors' processing: Estimation of nucleated cell counts was performed using reference gene primer amplification. Data came from immunoSEQ multiplex PCR; TCRdb stores just in-frame clones and leaves some out. The DNA was the basis for D and trimming; V, J and clone size are from that table. The repertoire holds about 400,000 clones, with roughly 85% as singletons. The TCR sequence derives from a woman aged 30 to 39 with active or convalescent COVID-19. Material for sequencing was peripheral blood.

The CDR3 reads CASSLAGAPTSNEKLFF. CDR3 nucleotide sequence: TGCGCCAGCAGCTTGGCCGGAGCCCCAACGTCGAACGAAAAACTGTTTTTT. The J gene is TRBJ1-4, the V gene TRBV5-1; D unclear. The V end was cut by 0 bases, the J end by 8 bases, with 20 bases between. Germline CDR1 SGHRS, CDR2 YFSETQ. This CDR3 contains 17 residues.